A single sample is the source of the 27 T cell receptor beta chains below, sequenced in a study of blood T cell repertoires in COVID-19. Sequencing was performed with immunoSEQ multiplex PCR; in TCRdb, only in-frame clones are kept and a portion is missing. The table has approximately 250,000 clones, approximately 83% seen once. The material sequenced was peripheral blood. These receptors all stem from a human donor in a cohort sampled during active COVID-19.

This clone came up a few times. V usage is TRBV5-1 and J usage is TRBJ2-7; 7 bases line up with TRBD1. The CDR3 extends over 16 amino acids. CDR1 is SGHRS, CDR2 YFSETQ, per germline. Losses at the gene ends were 0 bases for V and 2 bases for J; bases not matched to a gene: 8. CDR3 sequence reads: CASSLAPGTDTYEQYF. The CDR3 DNA reads TGCGCCAGCAGCTTGGCCCCCGGGACAGATACCTACGAGCAGTACTTC.

The chain carries TRBV20-1 and TRBJ1-3; D unclear. This CDR3 region has 14 residues. Trimming left V 3 bases short and J 4 bases short, with 13 bases between. Germline CDR1 is DFQATT and CDR2 is SNEGSKA (reference sequence). In nucleotides, the CDR3 is TGCAGTGCTAGTAAGGAAGCGCCAGGAAACACCATATATTTT. Translating it yields CSASKEAPGNTIYF.

This chain's CDR3 is CSARKNTEAFF. The DNA for the CDR3 is TGCAGTGCGAGGAAGAACACTGAAGCTTTCTTT. The gene calls are TRBV20-1 and TRBJ1-1; D not resolved. With 6 bases removed from V and 1 base from J, the gap between germline ends came to 6 bases. There are 11 residues in the CDR3. CDR1 and CDR2 from the germline V gene are DFQATT and SNEGSKA (reference sequence).

This chain joins TRBV6-1 and TRBJ1-1, with D unresolved. V lost 2 bases to trimming and J lost 5 bases, with 12 bases between them. CDR3 length: 14 residues. The germline V gene has CDR1 MNHNS and CDR2 SASEGT. DNA of the CDR3: TGTGCCAGCAGTGAAATGGCCCGGGATACTGAAGCTTTCTTT. Protein sequence: CASSEMARDTEAFF.

This clone was detected once. V gene TRBV11-2 combines with J gene TRBJ2-1; no reliable D call. This CDR3 contains 13 residues. Germline CDR1 and CDR2: SGHAT and FQNNGV. The V gene lost 5 bases and the J gene lost 1 base, with 6 bases spanning the gap. This chain's CDR3 is CASSPFSYNEQFF. DNA of the CDR3: TGTGCCAGCAGCCCATTTTCCTACAATGAGCAGTTCTTC. Full variable domain (outside the CDR3, taken from reference TRBV11-2 and TRBJ2-1): EAGVAQSPRYKIIEKRQSVAFWCNPISGHATLYWYQQILGQGPKLLIQFQNNGVVDDSQLPKDRFSAERLKGVDSTLKIQPAKLEDSAVYLCASSPFSYNEQFFGPGTRLTVL.

The rearrangement uses TRBV28 and TRBJ2-3; the match to TRBD2 covers 9 bases. The CDR3 runs to 16 residues. Germline lookup yields CDR1 MDHEN and CDR2 SYDVKM. V was pared by 6 bases and J by 4 bases, with 11 bases of the junction left unmatched. CDR3 sequence (DNA): TGTGCCAGCAGCGAGCCGGGACTAGCTACACCAGATACGCAGTATTTT. It is translated as CASSEPGLATPDTQYF.

The chain joins TRBV19 to TRBJ2-7; D might be TRBD1 (5 bases). Per germline, CDR1 LNHDA and CDR2 SQIVND (reference sequence). This CDR3 contains 12 residues. V was shortened by 3 bases and J by 8 bases, with 11 bases between the two germline ends. This chain's CDR3 is CASSIGQGQQYF. CDR3 coding DNA: TGTGCCAGTAGTATTGGGCAGGGTCAGCAGTACTTC.

The chain joins TRBV24-1 to TRBJ2-6, with TRBD1 matching 8 bases. Germline lookup yields CDR1 KGHDR and CDR2 SFDVKD. This CDR3 comprises 17 residues. Germline trimming cut 6 bases from V and 0 bases from J; bases unmatched to any gene: 6. The CDR3 DNA reads as TGTGCCACCAGTCGGGGGACAGGACCCTCTGGGGCCAACGTCCTGACTTTC. This encodes CATSRGTGPSGANVLTF.

The V call is TRBV19, the J call TRBJ2-5, with D possibly TRBD1 on 6 matching bases. CDR1 LNHDA and CDR2 SQIVND come from the germline V gene (reference sequence). With 4 bases removed from V and 2 bases from J, the gap between germline ends came to 23 bases. The CDR3 consists of 18 residues. CDR3: CASSRNGQSNFLQETQYF. The CDR3 DNA is TGTGCCAGTAGTAGAAACGGACAGTCTAATTTTTTACAAGAGACCCAGTACTTC.

The chain links TRBV5-1 to TRBJ1-1; tentative D call: TRBD1 (5 bases). V was trimmed by 0 bases and J by 0 bases, leaving 12 bases between them. The CDR3 loop spans 16 amino acids. The germline gives CDR1 SGHRS, CDR2 YFSETQ. In DNA form, the CDR3 reads TGCGCCAGCAGCTTGGCCCGACAGCCTATGAACACTGAAGCTTTCTTT. Its protein is CASSLARQPMNTEAFF.

V is TRBV6-1 and J is TRBJ2-5, with unresolved D. The length of the CDR3 is 14 residues. CDR1 is MNHNS, CDR2 SASEGT, per germline. Trimming shortened V by 2 bases and J by 1 base, and 8 bases separated the two germline ends. The CDR3 is CASSEIVPQETQYF. CDR3 bases: TGTGCCAGCAGTGAAATCGTCCCCCAAGAGACCCAGTACTTC.

V and J are TRBV7-3 and TRBJ1-1; 10 bases line up with TRBD1. Germline-derived CDR1 and CDR2 are SGHTA and FQGTGA. The CDR3 extends over 14 amino acids. The J segment lost 8 bases and the V segment lost 5 bases, leaving 8 bases of the junction unmatched. This chain's CDR3 is CASSLSPGQGEAFF. The CDR3 DNA reads TGTGCCAGCAGCCTCTCCCCGGGACAGGGGGAAGCTTTCTTT.

The chain carries TRBV11-3 and TRBJ2-5; possible D gene TRBD2, 5 bases. The CDR3 is made up of 13 amino acids. Germline V gene lookup returns CDR1 SGHNT and CDR2 YENEEA. Deletions cut 3 bases from V and 2 bases from J, with 7 bases between. In DNA, the CDR3 is TGTGCCAGCAGCTTGGGAGTACAAGAGACCCAGTACTTC. Translation: CASSLGVQETQYF.

CDR3 DNA sequence: TGTGCCATAGCGACTAGCGGGGGTAGCACAGATACGCAGTATTTT. Encoded protein: CAIATSGGSTDTQYF. This rearrangement joins TRBV10-3 to TRBJ2-3, with 12 nucleotides matching TRBD2. The CDR3 is 15 amino acids. CDR1 and CDR2 from the germline V gene are ENHRY and SYGVKD. J lost 0 bases, V lost 9 bases, and 4 bases had no gene match.

The V gene is TRBV24-1, the J gene TRBJ2-3; weak D call: TRBD2 (5 bases). CDR3 length: 14 amino acids. Trimming left V 7 bases short and J 5 bases short, with 15 bases between. Germline values: CDR1 KGHDR, CDR2 SFDVKD. CDR3 amino acids: CATRGTIEGDTQYF. CDR3 nucleotides: TGTGCCACCAGGGGTACTATAGAGGGAGATACGCAGTATTTT.

The CDR3 loop is CASSPAPRGEQYF. The DNA for the CDR3 is TGTGCCAGCTCACCGGCCCCCAGGGGGGAGCAGTACTTC. This chain uses TRBV18 with TRBJ2-7; 7 bases align to TRBD1. The CDR3 has 13 residues. Unmatched junction bases numbered 6, after V lost 3 bases and J lost 7 bases. Germline-derived CDR1 and CDR2 are KGHSH and LQKENI. The whole variable domain, remainder taken from reference TRBV18 and TRBJ2-7, is NAGVMQNPRHLVRRRGQEARLRCSPMKGHSHVYWYRQLPEEGLKFMVYLQKENIIDESGMPKERFSAEFPKEGPSILRIQQVVRGDSAAYFCASSPAPRGEQYFGPGTRLTVT.

In this sample, this clone turned up a few times. This rearrangement joins TRBV7-9 to TRBJ1-1; D might be TRBD1 (5 bases). CDR3 size: 12 residues. The germline gives CDR1 SEHNR, CDR2 FQNEAQ (reference sequence). The CDR3 here is CAGGLENTEAFF. As DNA, the CDR3 is TGTGCTGGGGGACTGGAGAACACTGAAGCTTTCTTT.

V is TRBV27 and J is TRBJ1-5, with a possible D match to TRBD1 (6 bases). Trimming took 6 bases from V and 2 from J, leaving 17 bases between them. In germline, CDR1 is MNHEY, CDR2 SMNVEV (reference sequence). The CDR3 is 16 amino acids. CDR3 DNA: TGTGCCAGCAGCCCTGCCCGGACAGCGGGCAATCAGCCCCAGCATTTT. Its translation: CASSPARTAGNQPQHF.

The genes are TRBV6-5 and TRBJ2-7; tentative D call: TRBD1 (6 bases). The CDR3 consists of 13 residues. Germline CDR1 reads MNHEY; CDR2 reads SVGAGI. With 7 bases removed from V and 3 bases from J, the gap between germline ends came to 13 bases. CDR3 DNA: TGTGCCAGCACATCCGGGACAAACTACGAGCAGTACTTC. Amino acid sequence: CASTSGTNYEQYF.

The chain uses TRBV24-1 and TRBJ2-5; the match to TRBD1 covers 7 bases. J gave up 5 bases and V 4 bases, and 12 bases lay outside the gene matches. The CDR3 consists of 16 residues. Germline V gene data show CDR1 as KGHDR and CDR2 as SFDVKD. DNA of the CDR3: TGTGCCACCAGTGACTCGGGGCCGGGACAGCAGGAGACCCAGTACTTC. Protein sequence: CATSDSGPGQQETQYF.

The rearrangement uses TRBV10-2 and TRBJ1-5, with TRBD1 identical over 8 bases. This CDR3 region has 13 residues. Germline V gene sequence: CDR1 WSHSY, CDR2 SAAADI. V gave up 2 bases and J gave up 14 bases; unmatched junction bases: 8. CDR3: CASSEGQGGHKHF. As DNA, the CDR3 is TGCGCCAGCAGTGAGGGACAGGGTGGTCATAAGCATTTT.

This clone was seen only a few times. The rearrangement links TRBV28 to TRBJ2-1; D possibly corresponds to TRBD2 (5 bases). The V and J ends lost 5 bases and 10 bases respectively, with 9 bases between them. The germline V gene encodes CDR1 MDHEN and CDR2 SYDVKM. There are 11 residues in the CDR3. DNA for the CDR3: TGTGCCAGCAGTCCCTGGAGGGAGCAGTTCTTC. Translation: CASSPWREQFF.

The gene calls are TRBV2 and TRBJ1-3, with 9 bases matching TRBD1. CDR3 size: 17 residues. Germline lookup yields CDR1 SNHLY and CDR2 FYNNEI. V gave up 7 bases and J gave up 2 bases; unmatched junction bases: 12. CDR3 loop: CASIPIRDRGAGNTIYF. DNA for the CDR3: TGTGCCAGCATACCGATTCGTGACAGGGGGGCTGGAAACACCATATATTTT.

The chain recombines TRBV10-3 with TRBJ2-1; possible D gene TRBD2, 7 bases. The CDR3 contains 16 residues. Trimming stripped 2 bases from V and 0 bases from J, with 11 bases between. Germline V lookup: CDR1 ENHRY, CDR2 SYGVKD. CDR3 nucleotide sequence: TGTGCCATCAGTGAGGGGGGCGGGAGCTCCTACAATGAGCAGTTCTTC. The encoded protein is CAISEGGGSSYNEQFF.

This clone was detected only once. The V call is TRBV4-1, the J call TRBJ2-7, with TRBD1 identical over 7 bases. From germline, CDR1 is MGHRA and CDR2 YSYEKL. The V gene end was trimmed by 4 bases and the J gene end by 2 bases; junction bases not matched to a gene: 5. CDR3 size: 14 residues. The CDR3 here is CASSLRQGTYEQYF. CDR3 bases: TGCGCCAGCAGCCTCCGACAGGGCACCTACGAGCAGTACTTC.

The chain couples TRBV5-1 to TRBJ1-1, with 7 bases matching TRBD1. The CDR3 is 13 amino acids. The V gene's germline CDR1 is SGHRS and CDR2 YFSETQ. J gave up 7 bases and V 4 bases, and 7 bases lay outside the gene matches. This CDR3 is CASSLLQGFEAFF. DNA for the CDR3: TGCGCCAGCAGCCTACTACAGGGGTTTGAAGCTTTCTTT.

This clone was recorded only once. The rearrangement uses TRBV6-5 and TRBJ2-1; D is possibly TRBD2 (5 bases). The CDR3 runs 11 residues. V gave up 10 bases and J gave up 9 bases, with 13 bases separating them. Germline V lookup: CDR1 MNHEY, CDR2 SVGAGI. CDR3 DNA sequence: TGTGCCATAGCAGAGGGCGCTGAGCAGTTCTTC. Its translation: CAIAEGAEQFF.